The T cell receptor (beta chain) under discussion was sequenced for a study of blood T cell repertoires in COVID-19. The CDR3 runs 14 residues. Germline V lookup: CDR1 SQVTM, CDR2 ANQGSEA. V lost 6 bases to trimming and J lost 4 bases; unmatched junction nucleotides: 8. Seattle patient enrollment occurred during active infection, with longitudinal follow-up thereafter. Per the original data handling: Using reference gene primer amplification, nucleated cell counts were estimated. The method was immunoSEQ multiplex PCR; TCRdb's version includes in-frame clones alone and lacks a portion of them. That table gives V, J and clone size, and the DNA gave D and trimming. The sample gives more than 100,000 clones, nearly 90% of which show up once; about 3.8% is in the top ten.

This chain joins TRBV29-1 and TRBJ1-1; 10 bases fit TRBD1. This TCR derives from a woman aged 55-70 years with COVID-19, enrolled during active disease. Sequencing was performed on peripheral blood. In nucleotides, the CDR3 is TGCAGCGTGGGACAGGGGTCTTCGGGCACTGAAGCTTTCTTT. Amino acid sequence: CSVGQGSSGTEAFF. Drawing the rest from reference TRBV29-1 and TRBJ1-1, the complete variable domain is SAVISQKPSRDICQRGTSLTIQCQVDSQVTMMFWYRQQPGQSLTLIATANQGSEATYESGFVIDKFPISRPNLTFSTLTVSNMSPEDSSIYLCSVGQGSSGTEAFFGQGTRLTVV.